Sequencing of this T cell receptor beta chain was carried out in a study of T cell responses to AZD1222 COVID-19 vaccine (dated by TCRdb to the early 2020s). Looking at the study overall: AZD1222 recipients whose second dose came at about 4 weeks and those whose second dose came at about 12 weeks were combined into one group, since spike-specific TCR depth and breadth did not differ between the two schedules. TCR sequencing covered some 250 trial participants: about 210 given two doses of AZD1222 and 26 given two doses of MenACWY control vaccine. Trial participants were enrolled into age subgroups of 18-55, 56-69 and 70-plus years, which contained about 150, 27 and 61 TCR-sequenced participants, respectively. Broader findings and caveats from the paper: In the small 56-69-year group, the increase in depth fell short of significance, most likely because of low power. Conclusions about previously exposed vaccinees are limited because only a handful of AZD1222 recipients were SARS-CoV-2 seropositive at baseline. Spike-specific TCR breadth and depth rose significantly after two AZD1222 doses compared with day 0 and with MenACWY recipients. CD4 TCRs associated with the vaccine covered the entire spike protein, and the dominant responses were in regions 160-218 and 743-854. Epitopes outside the regions mutated in the B.1.351 and B.1.1.7 variants were reportedly recognized by nearly half of the unique spike-specific TCRs. Participants were mostly white British, with more females than males. The authors suggested clonal diversity may have been underestimated. Because no day 14 peak-response samples were available, the repertoires could be characterized only after the peak T cell response.

Taken with the paper, the label for time point translates to: baseline before first vaccination. The vaccinee samples were drawn from two UK trials, COV001 and COV002, one of which was a single-blind randomized controlled phase 2/3 trial testing AZD1222 (ChAdOx1 nCoV-19) in healthy adults. For TCRbeta chain sequencing, PBMC samples were collected from trial participants at day 0 and at day 28 after the second dose. Comment on this clone: What antigen it recognizes has not been identified. Nothing much larger sits one base from this clone, and base qualities are not available.

The CDR3 regions of human TCRbeta chains were analyzed by immunosequencing. Per the original workflow: Repertoire TCRs were checked for matches against a reference library of SARS-CoV-2-specific TCRs that had been generated using the MIRA antigen-specificity platform. Breadth was defined as the fraction of unique TCRs that were SARS-CoV-2-associated, and depth was defined as the fraction of total T cells that were SARS-CoV-2-associated. Using the MIRA data, each spike-specific TCR was assigned both to the spike region to which the TCR was reactive and to a CD4 or CD8 class. Log10-transformed breadth and depth values were compared by one-way ANOVA with Sidak's multiple comparisons tests. TCRdb took this table from immuneACCESS and kept in-frame rearrangements with V and J called. Such tables lack part of the clones; where checked against another copy, unresolved V genes explain under half of the gap, and the rest is unexplained. V and J calls and clone size are those listed in that table; D and trimming were worked out from the DNA. This sample is represented by 110,000 to 150,000 clones; roughly nine tenths of them were singletons. Together, the top ten hold under 3.5% of the sample.

The sequenced sample was peripheral blood, obtained on day 0 of AZD1222 vaccination. The receptor comes from an adult in good health.

The CDR3 amino acid sequence is: CASSPEGALSYNEQFF. The DNA sequence reads TGTGCCAGCAGCCCCGAGGGGGCCCTCTCCTACAATGAGCAGTTCTTC. The rearrangement combines TRBV2 with TRBJ2-1, with 7 bases aligning to TRBD1. Measured from the cysteine to the phenylalanine, the CDR3 is 16 residues long. CDR3 DNA only is kept here, 48 bases in frame from base 1. Per the germline V gene, SNHLY is the CDR1 and FYNNEI is the CDR2. V has 6 bases trimmed and J has 0 bases trimmed; junction bases matching no gene number 8.